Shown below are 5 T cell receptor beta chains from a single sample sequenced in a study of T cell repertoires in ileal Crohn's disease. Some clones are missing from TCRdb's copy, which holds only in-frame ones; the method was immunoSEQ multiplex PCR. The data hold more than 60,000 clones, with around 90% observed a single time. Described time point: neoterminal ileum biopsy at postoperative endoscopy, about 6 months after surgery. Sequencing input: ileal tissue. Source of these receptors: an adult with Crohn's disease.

The CDR3 DNA follows: TGTGCCAGCAGCTTAGGGGCAGCAAACACTGAAGCTTTCTTT. Translated: CASSLGAANTEAFF. The V call is TRBV7-6, the J call TRBJ1-1; no firm D call. Germline assignment: CDR1 SGHVS and CDR2 FNYEAQ. The CDR3 is 14 amino acids. V was trimmed by 1 base and J by 2 bases, leaving 8 bases between them.

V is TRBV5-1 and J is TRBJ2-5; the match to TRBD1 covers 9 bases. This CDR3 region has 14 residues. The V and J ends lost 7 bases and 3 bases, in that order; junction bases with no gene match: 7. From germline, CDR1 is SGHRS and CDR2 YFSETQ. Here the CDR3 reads CASGQGSGKETQYF. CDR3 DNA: TGCGCCAGCGGACAGGGGAGTGGGAAAGAGACCCAGTACTTC.

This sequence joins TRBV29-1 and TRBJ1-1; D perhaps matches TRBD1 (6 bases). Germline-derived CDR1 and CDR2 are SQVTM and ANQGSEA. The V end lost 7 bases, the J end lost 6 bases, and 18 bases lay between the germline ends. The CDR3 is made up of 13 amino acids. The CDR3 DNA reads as TGCAGCGCCGCCCAAGGGGGATTCCCTGAAGCTTTCTTT. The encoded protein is CSAAQGGFPEAFF.

The CDR3 nucleotides read TGTGCCAGCAGCCTTGCGGGAGGCGGGACCCAGTACTTC. It yields the protein CASSLAGGGTQYF. The chain has TRBV11-2 and TRBJ2-5; 8 bases are a match to TRBD2. V was clipped by 5 bases and J by 7 bases; unmatched bases: 6. Germline loops: CDR1 SGHAT, CDR2 FQNNGV. There are 13 residues in the CDR3.

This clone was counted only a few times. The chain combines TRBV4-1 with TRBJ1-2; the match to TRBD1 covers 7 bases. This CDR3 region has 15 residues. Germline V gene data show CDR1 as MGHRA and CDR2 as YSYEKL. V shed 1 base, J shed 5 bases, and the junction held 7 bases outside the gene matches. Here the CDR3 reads CASSQAGGQRYGYTF. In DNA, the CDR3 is TGCGCCAGCAGCCAAGCAGGGGGACAGCGATATGGCTACACCTTC.